This T cell receptor beta chain was identified in a study of T cell repertoires in cytomegalovirus infection (dated by TCRdb to between 2017 and 2020). Study-wide context: Alongside well-studied HLA-B-restricted epitopes, the peptide stimulations were aimed at recently identified HLA-C-restricted CMV epitopes, whose presentation resists viral immunomodulation. Donor HLA type was relevant to the analysis, because carriage of CMV infection together with the matching HLA type was indicated by public TCR beta signatures.

The CDR3, cysteine through phenylalanine, is 18 amino acids long. The read is trimmed to its CDR3 DNA, 54 bases read in frame from base 1. Based on the germline V gene, the CDR1 and CDR2 sequences are SGHTA and FQGNSA. The junction carries 24 bases between V and J, which are trimmed by 1 base and 6 bases respectively. This clonotype came up many times. The antigen it binds to is not known. Base quality data are lacking; no much larger clone is found one base away. In light of the paper, this sample's treatment or condition label describes: in vitro stimulation with specific CMV peptide epitopes to enrich CMV-specific T cells. Broader findings and caveats from the paper: Cumulative frequency of public TCR beta family members discriminated carriers of CMV infection plus the relevant HLA type in this cohort and an independent approximately 370-donor cohort. The ex vivo response was dominated by HLA-C-restricted CMV-specific TCR beta clonotypes, which also provided the single most frequent clonotype in two of eight donors.

The listed sequencing device is Illumina HiSeq 1500. TCRdb trimmed public reads at Q25 via fastp, called clones via MiXCR and kept in-frame beta chains. Entries are consolidated by CDR3 protein sequence, retaining the most common genes and DNA. The sample contains some 310,000 distinct CDR3 sequences, around 25% of them found a single time. The ten largest make up roughly 14% of the sample. This chain joins TRBV7-2 to TRBJ1-1; TRBD1 is a possible D gene, resting on 5 matching bases. The input for sequencing was cultured PBMCs, taken from culture after CMV antigen stimulation. The TCR sequence derives from a human donor in good health (CMV status not recorded). Some clones in this sample may be carry-over from other donors' samples. The DNA reads as follows: TGTGCCAGCAGCTTAGTAGGGTACTCCGGGACGAATAGTCCTGAAGCTTTCTTT. This sequence encodes CASSLVGYSGTNSPEAFF.